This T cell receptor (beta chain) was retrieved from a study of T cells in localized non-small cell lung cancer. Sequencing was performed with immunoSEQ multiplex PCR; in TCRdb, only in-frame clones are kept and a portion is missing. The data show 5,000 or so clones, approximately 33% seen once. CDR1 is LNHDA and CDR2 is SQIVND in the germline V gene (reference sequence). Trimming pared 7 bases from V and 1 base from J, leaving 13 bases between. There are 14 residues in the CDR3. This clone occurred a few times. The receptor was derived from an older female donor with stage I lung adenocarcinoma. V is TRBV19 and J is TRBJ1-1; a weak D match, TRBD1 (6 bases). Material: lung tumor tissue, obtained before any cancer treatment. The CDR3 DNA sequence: TGTGCCAGTAATAAAAAGGGACAGAACACTGAAGCTTTCTTT. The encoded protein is CASNKKGQNTEAFF.